The next 17 T cell receptor beta chains were all read from a single sample in a study of blood T cell repertoires in COVID-19. Profiled with immunoSEQ multiplex PCR; TCRdb holds only in-frame clones, not every one. Of 100,000 to 150,000 clones listed, around 89% are singletons. Input material: peripheral blood. Receptors were obtained from a man in his 70s with active or convalescent COVID-19.

The V call is TRBV4-1, the J call TRBJ2-1; 7 positions agree with TRBD2. Germline CDR1 and CDR2: MGHRA and YSYEKL. The CDR3 totals 13 residues. V shed 1 base and J 11 bases; nucleotides not matched to a gene: 5. CDR3 amino acids: CASSQGPAGKQFF. The CDR3 bases are TGCGCCAGCAGCCAAGGACCAGCGGGAAAGCAGTTCTTC.

This clone was seen once. CDR3 sequence reads: CASSLDRGYANEKLFF. Written as DNA, the CDR3 is TGTGCCAGCAGCCTCGATCGGGGGTATGCTAATGAAAAACTGTTTTTT. The V gene is TRBV3-1 (or the pseudogene TRBV3-2), the J gene TRBJ1-4, with D possibly being TRBD1 (5 bases). Looked up from germline, CDR1 is LGHDT and CDR2 is YNNKEL (reference sequence). CDR3 size: 16 residues. Trimming removed 4 bases from V and 3 bases from J, with 15 bases in between.

This chain joins TRBV28 and TRBJ1-4; D is perhaps TRBD1 (5 bases). This CDR3 has 14 amino acids. Trimming took 10 bases from V and 4 from J, leaving 16 bases between them. Germline loops: CDR1 MDHEN, CDR2 SYDVKM. The CDR3 DNA sequence: TGTGCCACCACCATTCAGGGTGGTAATGAAAAACTGTTTTTT. The encoded protein is CATTIQGGNEKLFF.

J is TRBJ2-1 and V is TRBV19; 7 bases are shared with TRBD2. The CDR3 loop spans 14 amino acids. Looked up from germline, CDR1 is LNHDA and CDR2 is SQIVND (reference sequence). The ends lost 5 bases at V and 5 bases at J; junction bases unmatched: 6. CDR3 sequence: CASSPGRVHNEQFF. DNA of the CDR3: TGTGCCAGTAGTCCGGGGAGGGTGCACAATGAGCAGTTCTTC.

This sequence joins TRBV7-9 and TRBJ1-5; tentative D call: TRBD1 (6 bases). The germline CDR1 and CDR2 sequences are SEHNR and FQNEAQ (reference sequence). The ends were cut back, 4 bases at V and 5 bases at J, with 12 bases in the middle. The CDR3 extends over 14 amino acids. CDR3 region: CASSSFRGDQPQHF. The CDR3 bases are TGTGCCAGCAGCTCATTCAGGGGAGATCAGCCCCAGCATTTT. The full variable domain, with the rest looked up from reference TRBV7-9 and TRBJ1-5, is DTGVSQNPRHKITKRGQNVTFRCDPISEHNRLYWYRQTLGQGPEFLTYFQNEAQLEKSRLLSDRFSAERPKGSFSTLEIQRTEQGDSAMYLCASSSFRGDQPQHFGDGTRLSIL.

The chain carries TRBV28 and TRBJ2-2; 7 nucleotides line up with TRBD2. This CDR3 is built from 16 residues. Germline V CDR1 and CDR2: MDHEN, SYDVKM. V was pared by 2 bases and J by 7 bases, with 10 bases of the junction left unmatched. The CDR3 region is CASSLGWEGRGGELFF. CDR3 nucleotides: TGTGCCAGCAGTTTAGGGTGGGAGGGCCGTGGCGGGGAGCTGTTTTTT.

The sample holds a few counts of this clone. This chain links TRBV7-9 with TRBJ1-5; 9 positions match TRBD1. Trimming took 2 bases from V and 1 from J; bases not matched to a gene: 9. Per germline, CDR1 SEHNR and CDR2 FQNEAQ (reference sequence). The CDR3 consists of 18 residues. The CDR3 here is CASSLTGTGFMSNQPQHF. The CDR3 nucleotides are TGTGCCAGCAGCTTAACCGGGACAGGGTTCATGAGCAATCAGCCCCAGCATTTT.

The V call is TRBV28, the J call TRBJ2-6, with D tentatively TRBD2 (5 bases). Trimming removed 5 bases at V and 1 base at J, with 9 bases between. Germline V CDR1 and CDR2: MDHEN, SYDVKM. The CDR3 has 15 amino acids. The CDR3 coding sequence is TGTGCCAGCAGTCAACTAGTATCTGGGGCCAACGTCCTGACTTTC. The encoded protein is CASSQLVSGANVLTF.

J is TRBJ1-4 and V is TRBV5-6, with 7 bases that match TRBD1. Losses at the gene ends were 1 base for V and 7 bases for J; bases not matched to a gene: 13. Germline CDR1 reads SGHDT; CDR2 reads YYEEEE. The CDR3 consists of 17 residues. The CDR3 DNA reads TGTGCCAGCAGCTTGCGTATTTTACAGGGGCGGGGTGAAAAACTGTTTTTT. It encodes CASSLRILQGRGEKLFF.

The gene calls are TRBV7-6 and TRBJ1-3; possible D gene TRBD1, 6 bases. This CDR3 has 14 residues. Trimming cost V 8 bases and J 1 base, with 12 bases left between them. Germline lookup yields CDR1 SGHVS and CDR2 FNYEAQ. The CDR3 sequence is CASSSRGSGNTIYF. CDR3 nucleotide sequence: TGTGCCAGCTCCAGTAGGGGGTCTGGAAACACCATATATTTT.

The chain recombines TRBV11-3 with TRBJ2-2; maybe TRBD1 (6 bases). V gave up 2 bases and J gave up 4 bases, with 8 bases separating them. There are 14 residues in the CDR3. Germline CDR1 and CDR2: SGHNT and YENEEA. CDR3 in DNA: TGTGCCAGCAGCTTAACAGGGATCACCGGGGAGCTGTTTTTT. Translating it yields CASSLTGITGELFF.

The gene calls are TRBV9 and TRBJ2-2; the match to TRBD1 covers 10 bases. This CDR3 has 18 amino acids. The junction had 12 bases not matched to a gene; V was cut back by 3 bases and J by 4 bases. Germline-derived CDR1 and CDR2 are SGDLS and YYNGEE. The CDR3 sequence is CASSGGQGRFVGTGELFF. In DNA form, the CDR3 reads TGTGCCAGCAGCGGGGGACAGGGGCGGTTCGTAGGCACCGGGGAGCTGTTTTTT.

The CDR3 region is CASSRTGAQETQYF. The DNA for the CDR3 is TGCGCCAGCAGCCGTACAGGGGCTCAAGAGACCCAGTACTTC. This rearrangement joins TRBV5-1 to TRBJ2-5; 7 positions match TRBD1. This CDR3 has 14 residues. Germline V CDR1 and CDR2: SGHRS, YFSETQ. Losses at the gene ends were 4 bases for V and 2 bases for J; bases not matched to a gene: 5.

This chain links TRBV19 with TRBJ2-3; 7 nucleotides line up with TRBD1. The CDR3 length is 15 residues. Germline CDR1 and CDR2: LNHDA and SQIVND (reference sequence). V was pared by 7 bases and J by 0 bases, with 7 bases of the junction left unmatched. The DNA of the CDR3 is TGTGCCAGTACCCCCCGACAGGGAAGCACAGATACGCAGTATTTT. Encoded protein: CASTPRQGSTDTQYF.

V is TRBV5-5 and J is TRBJ2-1, with 12 nucleotides matching TRBD2. Germline CDR1 and CDR2: SGHKS and YYEKEE (reference sequence). The CDR3 consists of 15 residues. V was pared by 3 bases and J by 5 bases, with 3 bases of the junction left unmatched. The CDR3, as DNA: TGTGCCAGCAGCTGGACTAGCGGGATCAACAATGAGCAGTTCTTC. Residues: CASSWTSGINNEQFF.

This chain connects TRBV29-1 to TRBJ1-2; D not certain. Germline assignment: CDR1 SQVTM and CDR2 ANQGSEA. The V and J ends lost 5 bases and 1 base respectively, with 11 bases between them. This CDR3 contains 13 residues. This chain's CDR3 is CSVRETYNYGYTF. In DNA, the CDR3 is TGCAGCGTTCGGGAGACTTATAACTATGGCTACACCTTC.

CDR3 nucleotides: TGTGCCACTGGGGGAGGGCATGAAGCTTTCTTT. It specifies CATGGGHEAFF. V gene TRBV27 combines with J gene TRBJ1-1, with TRBD1 as a possible D gene (5 bases). CDR1 is MNHEY, CDR2 SMNVEV, per germline (reference sequence). Trimming shortened V by 10 bases and J by 7 bases, and 13 bases separated the two germline ends. The CDR3 has 11 residues.